These 20 T cell receptor beta chains originate from one sample sequenced in a study of blood T cell repertoires in COVID-19. Assay used: immunoSEQ multiplex PCR; TCRdb lists only in-frame clones, some missing. The sample yields around 180,000 clones, about four fifths seen once. What was sequenced was PBMCs or T cells enriched from blood (not recorded which). Receptors originate from a man aged 45-60 years who had recovered from COVID-19.

In this sample, this clone turned up a few times. V and J are TRBV2 and TRBJ1-2, with TRBD1 as a possible D gene (6 bases). From germline, CDR1 is SNHLY and CDR2 FYNNEI. The V and J ends lost 3 bases and 4 bases respectively, with 6 bases between them. CDR3 length: 12 residues. The CDR3, as DNA: TGTGCCAGCAGTGAGGGGGCCTATGGCTACACCTTC. Residues: CASSEGAYGYTF.

CDR3 region: CASSLVAGNNEKLFF. The DNA for the CDR3 is TGTGCCAGCAGCTTAGTGGCAGGGAATAATGAAAAACTGTTTTTT. The V gene is TRBV7-9, the J gene TRBJ1-4; TRBD1 is a possible D gene (5 bases). CDR1 is SEHNR and CDR2 is FQNEAQ in the germline V gene (reference sequence). The CDR3 length is 15 residues. V lost 1 base and J lost 4, with 10 bases in between.

DNA for the CDR3: TGTGCCAGCAGCTTAGTAGGAGGGACAGCGAACACTGAAGCTTTCTTT. Its translation: CASSLVGGTANTEAFF. The genes are TRBV11-2 and TRBJ1-1; 7 bases are shared with TRBD1. The CDR3 covers 16 residues. V lost 1 base and J lost 1; bases outside the gene matches: 6. Germline assignment: CDR1 SGHAT and CDR2 FQNNGV.

This clone has only a few counts. J is TRBJ1-2 and V is TRBV16, with D perhaps TRBD1 (6 bases). The CDR3 is 14 amino acids. Trimming removed 0 bases at V and 8 bases at J, with 13 bases between. Per germline, CDR1 KGHSY and CDR2 FQNENV. The CDR3 reads CASSQSWDKGGYTF. CDR3 bases: TGTGCCAGCAGCCAATCGTGGGACAAGGGAGGCTACACCTTC.

The chain combines TRBV2 with TRBJ2-3, with TRBD2 as a possible D gene (5 bases). In germline, CDR1 is SNHLY, CDR2 FYNNEI. This CDR3 contains 17 residues. V gave up 8 bases and J gave up 0 bases, with 21 bases separating them. The CDR3 DNA reads TGTGCCAGCTGGGATACGGGGTTGAGGCTAAGCACAGATACGCAGTATTTT. Its protein is CASWDTGLRLSTDTQYF.

This rearrangement joins TRBV7-9 to TRBJ1-1, with a possible D match to TRBD1 (5 bases). The V gene's germline CDR1 is SEHNR and CDR2 FQNEAQ (reference sequence). The CDR3 is 16 amino acids. Trimming removed 2 bases at V and 1 base at J, with 14 bases between. The CDR3 reads CASSLIRGGANTEAFF. The CDR3 bases are TGTGCCAGCAGCTTAATCCGGGGGGGAGCGAACACTGAAGCTTTCTTT.

The chain has TRBV14 and TRBJ2-1; TRBD2 matches 8 bases. Germline V gene data show CDR1 as SGHDN and CDR2 as FVKESK. Trimming removed 4 bases from V and 8 bases from J; junction bases left unmatched: 10. The CDR3 totals 15 residues. CDR3 sequence reads: CASSRPTGTRDEQFF. The CDR3 coding sequence is TGTGCCAGCAGCCGACCAACCGGGACTAGGGATGAGCAGTTCTTC.

The V call is TRBV11-3, the J call TRBJ1-1, with 9 bases identical to TRBD1. The CDR3 sequence is 16 residues long. The ends lost 4 bases at V and 0 bases at J; junction bases unmatched: 6. From germline, CDR1 is SGHNT and CDR2 YENEEA. CDR3 DNA sequence: TGTGCCAGCAGCTCCCGTGGGACAGGGATGAACACTGAAGCTTTCTTT. This gives the protein CASSSRGTGMNTEAFF.

The chain is built from TRBV28 and TRBJ1-6, with unresolved D. In germline, CDR1 is MDHEN, CDR2 SYDVKM. The CDR3 runs 15 residues. V shed 5 bases and J shed 7 bases, with 15 bases lying between them. The chain's CDR3 is CASSGSRSRNSPLHF. DNA of the CDR3: TGTGCCAGCAGTGGGAGCAGGTCCCGGAATTCACCCCTCCACTTT.

The chain recombines TRBV27 with TRBJ2-1; no clear D. The CDR3 runs 15 residues. CDR1 and CDR2 from the germline V gene are MNHEY and SMNVEV (reference sequence). Trimming took off 2 bases at V and 5 bases at J, with 13 bases between the two ends. Here the CDR3 reads CASSLIVSQDNEQFF. CDR3 coding DNA: TGTGCCAGCAGTTTAATAGTTTCGCAGGACAATGAGCAGTTCTTC.

V usage is TRBV5-4 and J usage is TRBJ2-6; D possibly corresponds to TRBD1 (6 bases). CDR3 length: 17 amino acids. Germline CDR1 is SGHNT and CDR2 is YYREEE (reference sequence). Between the trimmed V and J ends, which lost 0 bases and 2 bases, there was a span of 12 bases. CDR3 nucleotide sequence: TGTGCCAGCAGCTTGGCCGACAGGCGCCCTGGGGCCAACGTCCTGACTTTC. This sequence encodes CASSLADRRPGANVLTF.

This chain links TRBV2 with TRBJ2-3, with 8 nucleotides matching TRBD2. This CDR3 spans 16 amino acids. J gave up 4 bases and V 2 bases, and 8 bases lay outside the gene matches. Germline lookup yields CDR1 SNHLY and CDR2 FYNNEI. The CDR3 nucleotides read TGTGCCAGCAGTGAACGGGTCGGGGGGGCGGCAGATACGCAGTATTTT. It yields the protein CASSERVGGAADTQYF.

The chain joins TRBV5-1 to TRBJ1-2; D call uncertain. V was clipped by 0 bases and J by 7 bases, with 10 bases between them. This CDR3 region has 13 residues. Germline V CDR1 and CDR2: SGHRS, YFSETQ. CDR3 in amino acids: CASSLDPSSGYTF. The CDR3 DNA follows: TGCGCCAGCAGCTTGGATCCGAGCTCTGGCTACACCTTC.

This clone was seen just once. The CDR3 spells CASSRGSGTDTQYF. The CDR3 DNA reads TGCGCCAGCAGCCGTGGGAGCGGCACAGATACGCAGTATTTT. The genes are TRBV4-1 and TRBJ2-3, with a tentative D call TRBD2 (5 bases). The length of the CDR3 is 14 residues. Germline V gene lookup returns CDR1 MGHRA and CDR2 YSYEKL. Trimming took off 4 bases at V and 1 base at J, with 9 bases between the two ends.

The CDR3 DNA follows: TGCAGCGTCGAGGGCCATCTGGGGGAGACCCAGTACTTC. Translating gives CSVEGHLGETQYF. J is TRBJ2-5 and V is TRBV29-1, with a possible D match to TRBD2 (5 bases). Per the germline V gene, CDR1 is SQVTM and CDR2 is ANQGSEA. Trimming left V 6 bases short and J 5 bases short, with 16 bases between. The CDR3 has 13 amino acids.

This clone was seen only once. This sequence joins TRBV7-2 and TRBJ2-5; TRBD1 matches 7 bases. In germline, CDR1 is SGHTA, CDR2 FQGNSA. V dropped 4 bases and J dropped 7; count of bases not matched to a gene: 9. The CDR3 loop spans 14 amino acids. CDR3 sequence: CASSYQGVPGTQYF. The CDR3 nucleotides are TGTGCCAGCAGCTACCAGGGGGTCCCAGGGACCCAGTACTTC.

This chain links TRBV19 with TRBJ1-2, with D unclear. Trimming took off 6 bases at V and 7 bases at J, with 18 bases between the two ends. CDR1 and CDR2 from the germline V gene are LNHDA and SQIVND (reference sequence). This CDR3 has 14 residues. CDR3 nucleotides: TGTGCCAGTAGCCTAGCCCGGCAGCGAAGTGGCTACACCTTC. This gives the protein CASSLARQRSGYTF.

This chain uses TRBV19 with TRBJ1-5; the D gene is possibly TRBD1 (5 bases). Trimming removed 7 bases at V and 0 bases at J, with 13 bases between. The CDR3 sequence is 15 residues long. The germline V gene encodes CDR1 LNHDA and CDR2 SQIVND (reference sequence). For the CDR3, the DNA is TGTGCCAGTACCCAAGGACAAGTTAGCAATCAGCCCCAGCATTTT. Its protein is CASTQGQVSNQPQHF.

The CDR3 DNA sequence: TGCGCCAGCAGCCAAGGAAGGCAGGCTGGAAACACCATATATTTT. Translated, it gives CASSQGRQAGNTIYF. V and J are TRBV4-1 and TRBJ1-3; D uncertain. CDR3 length: 15 amino acids. V lost 1 base to trimming and J lost 2 bases, with 9 bases between them. Germline V CDR1 and CDR2: MGHRA, YSYEKL.

The V and J genes are TRBV5-1 and TRBJ2-3; D uncertain. CDR3 length equals 14 residues. Germline-derived CDR1 and CDR2 are SGHRS and YFSETQ. Trimming took 0 bases from V and 1 from J, leaving 6 bases between them. CDR3 region: CASSLEQRTDTQYF. CDR3 nucleotide sequence: TGCGCCAGCAGCTTGGAACAGCGCACAGATACGCAGTATTTT.